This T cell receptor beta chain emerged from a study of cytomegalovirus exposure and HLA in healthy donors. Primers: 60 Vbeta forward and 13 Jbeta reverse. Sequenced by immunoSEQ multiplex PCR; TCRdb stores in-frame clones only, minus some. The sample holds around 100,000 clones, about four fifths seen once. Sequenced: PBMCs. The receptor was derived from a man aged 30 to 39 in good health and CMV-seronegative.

The CDR3 protein is CASRSRDTVLNTEAFF. The CDR3, as DNA: TGTGCCAGCAGATCCCGGGACACCGTTTTGAACACTGAAGCTTTCTTT. This sequence joins TRBV7-9 and TRBJ1-1; TRBD1 might be the D (6 bases). CDR3 length: 16 residues. Trimming took 6 bases from V and 0 from J, leaving 17 bases between them. In germline, CDR1 is SEHNR, CDR2 FQNEAQ (reference sequence). The entire variable domain, with the rest obtained from reference TRBV7-9 and TRBJ1-1, is as follows: DTGVSQNPRHKITKRGQNVTFRCDPISEHNRLYWYRQTLGQGPEFLTYFQNEAQLEKSRLLSDRFSAERPKGSFSTLEIQRTEQGDSAMYLCASRSRDTVLNTEAFFGQGTRLTVV.